This TCR beta chain stems from a study of blood T cell repertoires in COVID-19. CDR1 and CDR2 (germline): SNHLY, FYNNEI. The CDR3 extends over 14 amino acids. Trimming removed 4 bases at V and 3 bases at J, with 13 bases between. Participants' own reports of clinical history determined their cohort assignment. Sequencing was performed with immunoSEQ multiplex PCR; in TCRdb, only in-frame clones are kept and a portion is missing. This sample has approximately 310,000 clones, with 89% found just once. This receptor was identified in a man between 60 and 75 years old who had recovered from COVID-19. The V call is TRBV2, the J call TRBJ2-7, with D possibly being TRBD1 (6 bases). Sequencing was performed on PBMCs or T cells enriched from blood (not recorded which). CDR3 region: CASSVGPGVYEQYF. The CDR3 bases are TGTGCCAGCAGTGTCGGGCCAGGGGTCTACGAGCAGTACTTC.